Listed below are T cell receptor beta chains from one sample, sequenced in a study of blood T cell repertoires in COVID-19. Sequenced by immunoSEQ multiplex PCR; TCRdb stores in-frame clones only, minus some. This table holds a few hundred thousand clones, about 88% found once. Sequenced input: PBMCs or T cells enriched from blood (not recorded which). These receptors were collected from a young woman who had been exposed to COVID-19. Each CDR3 is given with its conserved first and last residue. Each record gives: clone size, D gene, V gene, J gene, CDR3 DNA, CDR3 protein. D genes are given only for firm matches. Size values are once, few and many counts, or a class for expanded clones, and some rows have none.

>-|-|TRBV7-9|TRBJ2-7
TGTGCCAGCAGCCCGACAGGCGCCTCCTACGAGCAGTACTTC
CASSPTGASYEQYF
>once|TRBD1|TRBV5-4|TRBJ2-7
TGTGCCAGCAGCCACCGGACAGGGGAGCAAGAGCAGTACTTC
CASSHRTGEQEQYF
>-|TRBD1|TRBV5-4|TRBJ1-4
TGTGCCAGCAGCCCAGGACAGGGACAAGCAACTAATGAAAAACTGTTTTTT
CASSPGQGQATNEKLFF
>-|-|TRBV19|TRBJ1-6
TGTGCCAGTAGTATGCAGACAGCAAAGTCACCCCTCCACTTT
CASSMQTAKSPLHF
>-|TRBD1|TRBV5-8|TRBJ2-1
TGTGCCAGCAGCTTGCTATTAAGTCGGGACAGGTACAATGAGCAGTTCTTC
CASSLLLSRDRYNEQFF
>few|-|TRBV19|TRBJ1-2
TGTGCCAGTAGTATCTCCAGGGGTTCTAACTATGGCTACACCTTC
CASSISRGSNYGYTF
>once|TRBD1|TRBV6-5|TRBJ1-1
TGTGCCAGCAGTTCCCGGACAGGGGGAATTGACGCTTTCTTT
CASSSRTGGIDAFF
>-|-|TRBV28|TRBJ1-1
TGTGCCAGCAAACCCGTGGGGCCGAACACTGAAGCTTTCTTT
CASKPVGPNTEAFF
>-|TRBD1|TRBV7-9|TRBJ1-1
TGTGCCAGCAGCCTGCGACAGGGAAGGAACACTGAAGCTTTCTTT
CASSLRQGRNTEAFF
>-|TRBD2|TRBV28|TRBJ2-7
TGTGCCAGCAGAAGGAGCGGGAGCTACGAGCAGTACTTC
CASRRSGSYEQYF
>-|TRBD1|TRBV6-5|TRBJ1-1
TGTGCCAGTAGACAGGGGCGTTATGACACTGAAGCTTTCTTT
CASRQGRYDTEAFF
>-|-|TRBV29-1|TRBJ1-3
TGCAGCGTTGAAGAGTTTAACTCTGGAAACACCATATATTTT
CSVEEFNSGNTIYF
>-|-|TRBV28|TRBJ2-7
TGTGCCAGCAGTCAGGGCTACGAGCAGTACTTC
CASSQGYEQYF
>-|-|TRBV10-3|TRBJ2-1
TGTGCCACCAGGTTGGGGCCCTACAATGAGCAGTTCTTC
CATRLGPYNEQFF
>-|TRBD1|TRBV24-1|TRBJ2-7
TGTGCCACCAGTGAGACAGGGGATAGCGAGCAGTACTTC
CATSETGDSEQYF
>-|-|TRBV25-1|TRBJ1-2
TGTGCCAGCAGTGACAGGGATGGCTACACCTTC
CASSDRDGYTF
>-|-|TRBV5-1|TRBJ1-1
TGCGCCAGCAGCTTGGGGGCAGGGGATCATGGCACTGAAGCTTTCTTT
CASSLGAGDHGTEAFF
>-|-|TRBV18|TRBJ2-7
TGTGCCAGCTCAGCCTCTATGGGCAACGAGCAGTACTTC
CASSASMGNEQYF
>-|-|TRBV2|TRBJ2-3
TGTGCCAGCAGAAGCGGACAGTATAGCACAGATACGCAGTATTTT
CASRSGQYSTDTQYF
>-|TRBD1|TRBV5-5|TRBJ2-7
TGTGCCAGCAGCTTGGCCAGGGGGCTTTACGAGCAGTACTTC
CASSLARGLYEQYF
>-|TRBD2|TRBV10-3|TRBJ2-2
TGTGCCATCAGTGAGAGCGGGGGGGACACCGGGGAGCTGTTTTTT
CAISESGGDTGELFF
>-|TRBD2|TRBV27|TRBJ2-1
TGTGCCAGCAGCCTTCGGACTAGCTCCTCCTACAATGAGCAGTTCTTC
CASSLRTSSSYNEQFF
>-|-|TRBV3-1/TRBV3-2|TRBJ1-5
TGTGCCAGCAGCCAAGGGCAGGGGCCCAATCAGCCCCAGCATTTT
CASSQGQGPNQPQHF
>-|-|TRBV9|TRBJ1-2
TGTGCCAGCAGCGTAGCCGACAGCTACTATGGCTACACCTTC
CASSVADSYYGYTF
>-|TRBD1|TRBV5-1|TRBJ1-1
TGCGCCAGCAGCTTGGGAGGGGGCTTGGGGAACACTGAAGCTTTCTTT
CASSLGGGLGNTEAFF
>-|TRBD1|TRBV18|TRBJ1-5
TGTGCCAGCTCATTGGCAGGGGGTCAGCCCCAGCATTTT
CASSLAGGQPQHF
>-|TRBD1|TRBV5-5|TRBJ1-4
TGTGCCAGCAGCCCTGTTGGGACAGGGCTTGAAAAACTGTTTTTT
CASSPVGTGLEKLFF
>-|TRBD2|TRBV27|TRBJ2-1
TGTGCCAGCAGTTCAATAACTAGCGGGAGGGCCAATGAGCAGTTCTTC
CASSSITSGRANEQFF
>-|TRBD2|TRBV9|TRBJ2-3
TGTGCCAGCAGCGTAGAGGCTAGCGGGAGGGCCTATGGTACGCAGTATTTT
CASSVEASGRAYGTQYF
>once|TRBD1|TRBV6-5|TRBJ1-6
TGTGCCAGCAGTTACTCCTCGGACAGGGCTTCACCCCTCCACTTT
CASSYSSDRASPLHF
>-|TRBD1|TRBV9|TRBJ1-6
TGTGCCAACTCAGGGGGATATAATTCACCCCTCCACTTT
CANSGGYNSPLHF
>once|-|TRBV29-1|TRBJ1-2
TGCAGCGTTGTGGGGGGAAACTATGGCTACACCTTC
CSVVGGNYGYTF
>once|-|TRBV27|TRBJ2-3
TGTGCCAGCAGTTCCGCGGGGGCGGAAGGGGATACGCAGTATTTT
CASSSAGAEGDTQYF
>-|-|TRBV7-8|TRBJ1-5
TGTGCCAGCAGCTCCGACGGACTACGGAATCAGCCCCAGCATTTT
CASSSDGLRNQPQHF
>-|-|TRBV6-2/TRBV6-3|TRBJ2-5
TGTGCCAGCAGTTACGTACAAGAGACCCAGTACTTC
CASSYVQETQYF
>-|TRBD2|TRBV4-2|TRBJ2-7
TGTGCCAGCAGCCAAGTAGCGGGAGGGAGGTACGAGCAGTACTTC
CASSQVAGGRYEQYF
>-|TRBD1|TRBV28|TRBJ2-7
TGTGCCAGCGGCTGGACAGGGGACTTCTACGAGCAGTACTTC
CASGWTGDFYEQYF
>-|-|TRBV4-3|TRBJ1-6
TGCGCCAGCAGCCAAGATGGACGCCCGGGGAGTAATTCACCCCTCCACTTT
CASSQDGRPGSNSPLHF
>-|-|TRBV7-9|TRBJ1-5
TGTGCCAGCAGCTTTAGCCGGAATCAGCCCCAGCATTTT
CASSFSRNQPQHF
>-|-|TRBV18|TRBJ2-3
TGTGCCAGCTCACCACCACGGTCGGGGGTATTTGGGGATACGCAGTATTTT
CASSPPRSGVFGDTQYF
>-|TRBD1|TRBV18|TRBJ2-2
TGTGCCAGCTCACCCCGGGACAGGGGTTTTGTGGCGAACACCGGGGAGCTGTTTTTT
CASSPRDRGFVANTGELFF